The 28 T cell receptor beta chains in this list originate from one sample, sequenced in a study of regulatory and conventional T cells in RAG deficiency. Conventional CD4+ T cells were sorted from blood as CD25-low CD127-high cells. The method was immunoSEQ multiplex PCR; TCRdb's version includes in-frame clones alone and lacks a portion of them. The sample has some 2,500 clones, around 80% seen once. What was sequenced was CD4+ effector T cells sorted from blood. The receptors were gathered from a human donor with RAG deficiency presenting as severe combined immunodeficiency.

CDR3 DNA sequence: TGTGCCAGCAGCTTAGTTAGGGGGTACTCCTATAATTCACCCCTCCACTTT. Translating it yields CASSLVRGYSYNSPLHF. The rearrangement uses TRBV7-2 and TRBJ1-6, with D possibly matching TRBD1 (6 bases). CDR3 length: 17 residues. Per germline, CDR1 SGHTA and CDR2 FQGNSA. V dropped 1 base and J dropped 0 bases, with 10 bases sitting between them.

V gene TRBV7-3 combines with J gene TRBJ2-3; 9 bases are a match to TRBD1. The CDR3 has 15 residues. V was clipped by 2 bases and J by 3 bases; unmatched bases: 3. From germline, CDR1 is SGHTA and CDR2 FQGTGA. The CDR3 DNA reads as TGTGCCAGCAGCTTAGGGGACAGGGATACAGATACGCAGTATTTT. This codes for CASSLGDRDTDTQYF.

Only a few counts were recorded for this clone. The J gene is TRBJ1-1, the V gene TRBV18; 8 nucleotides agree with TRBD1. The CDR3 is 15 residues long. Losses at the gene ends were 6 bases for V and 1 base for J; bases not matched to a gene: 7. CDR1 is KGHSH, CDR2 LQKENI, per germline. CDR3 protein: CASSPRQGRNTEAFF. The CDR3 DNA is TGTGCCAGCTCCCCTCGACAGGGGAGGAACACTGAAGCTTTCTTT.

V and J are TRBV7-2 and TRBJ2-1, with D possibly matching TRBD2 (5 bases). V lost 5 bases, J lost 7 bases, and 12 bases lay in between. This CDR3 region has 13 residues. The germline CDR1 and CDR2 sequences are SGHTA and FQGNSA. For the CDR3, the DNA is TGTGCCAGCAGCCTCGGACTTAGGAATGAGCAGTTCTTC. Translated, it gives CASSLGLRNEQFF. Full variable domain (remainder filled in from reference TRBV7-2 and TRBJ2-1): GAGVSQSPSNKVTEKGKDVELRCDPISGHTALYWYRQSLGQGLEFLIYFQGNSAPDKSGLPSDRFSAERTGGSVSTLTIQRTQQEDSAVYLCASSLGLRNEQFFGPGTRLTVL.

This chain uses TRBV6-5 with TRBJ2-6; D is unresolved. This CDR3 is built from 14 residues. In germline, CDR1 is MNHEY, CDR2 SVGAGI. V shed 8 bases and J shed 0 bases, with 8 bases lying between them. CDR3 in DNA: TGTGCCAGCCGAGAAGGCTCTGGGGCCAACGTCCTGACTTTC. As protein: CASREGSGANVLTF.

To note about this clone: It is unclear where the CDR3 begins or ends on the DNA, so no DNA is shown, and the CDR3 is as TCRdb lists it. The CDR3 is CASSRRRAGNTEAFF. The chain uses TRBV6-6 and TRBJ1-1. The CDR3 extends over 15 residues, inclusive of both ends. The germline gives CDR1 MNHNY, CDR2 SVGAGI (reference sequence).

The rearrangement joins TRBV28 to TRBJ1-1; tentative D call: TRBD1 (5 bases). Germline V gene data show CDR1 as MDHEN and CDR2 as SYDVKM. This CDR3 is 12 amino acids long. Trimming cost V 2 bases and J 11 bases, with 12 bases left between them. The CDR3 nucleotides are TGTGCCAGCAGTTTACTCAGGGCGCATGCTTTCTTT. It encodes CASSLLRAHAFF. Supplemented by reference TRBV28 and TRBJ1-1, the full variable domain reads DVKVTQSSRYLVKRTGEKVFLECVQDMDHENMFWYRQDPGLGLRLIYFSYDVKMKEKGDIPEGYSVSREKKERFSLILESASTNQTSMYLCASSLLRAHAFFGQGTRLTVV.

The chain joins TRBV5-1 to TRBJ2-5, with 9 nucleotides matching TRBD1. The CDR3 contains 15 residues. Germline V CDR1 and CDR2: SGHRS, YFSETQ. V was pared by 4 bases and J by 1 base, with 5 bases of the junction left unmatched. CDR3 residues: CASSRDRGSQETQYF. The CDR3 nucleotides read TGCGCCAGCAGCAGAGACAGGGGGAGCCAAGAGACCCAGTACTTC.

V gene TRBV28 combines with J gene TRBJ1-2; D unclear. Germline lookup yields CDR1 MDHEN and CDR2 SYDVKM. The CDR3 covers 13 residues. V dropped 5 bases and J dropped 0 bases, with 7 bases sitting between them. CDR3 sequence: CASSPHANYGYTF. The CDR3 bases are TGTGCCAGCAGTCCCCATGCTAACTATGGCTACACCTTC.

The chain joins TRBV27 to TRBJ2-3, with D hard to call. This CDR3 comprises 11 residues. Trimming cost V 6 bases and J 2 bases, with 3 bases left between them. Looked up from germline, CDR1 is MNHEY and CDR2 is SMNVEV (reference sequence). CDR3 sequence reads: CASRATDTQYF. The CDR3 DNA follows: TGTGCCAGCAGGGCCACAGATACGCAGTATTTT.

The chain uses TRBV28 and TRBJ1-1; D unresolved. V lost 3 bases, J lost 0 bases, and 8 bases lay in between. Looked up from germline, CDR1 is MDHEN and CDR2 is SYDVKM. The CDR3 loop spans 14 amino acids. CDR3 loop: CASSFITVNTEAFF. The CDR3 coding sequence is TGTGCCAGCAGTTTCATCACGGTGAACACTGAAGCTTTCTTT.

The rearrangement joins TRBV28 to TRBJ1-1, with D perhaps TRBD1 (5 bases). Germline V CDR1 and CDR2: MDHEN, SYDVKM. CDR3 length equals 13 residues. V was cut by 9 bases and J by 7 bases, with 18 bases left in between. The CDR3 DNA reads TGTGCCAGGAGTACGCCGGGACGGGGTGAAGCTTTCTTT. The encoded protein is CARSTPGRGEAFF.

This clone was seen a handful of times. The J gene is TRBJ2-7, the V gene TRBV30; D is possibly TRBD1 (5 bases). The CDR3 sequence is 15 residues long. Germline V CDR1 and CDR2: GTSNPN, SVGIG (reference sequence). V lost 4 bases and J lost 0, with 16 bases in between. Here the CDR3 DNA reads TGTGCCTGGATGGAAGGACACCCATTCTCCTACGAGCAGTACTTC. This encodes CAWMEGHPFSYEQYF.

The rearrangement uses TRBV19 and TRBJ2-7, with D possibly being TRBD1 (5 bases). This CDR3 comprises 13 residues. V lost 3 bases, J lost 3 bases, and 9 bases lay in between. CDR1 and CDR2 from the germline V gene are LNHDA and SQIVND (reference sequence). The CDR3 DNA sequence: TGTGCCAGTAGTATTATCGACAGCTACGAGCAGTACTTC. It translates to CASSIIDSYEQYF.

The chain joins TRBV4-2 to TRBJ2-5, with D hard to call. V shed 3 bases and J shed 2 bases, with 1 base lying between them. The CDR3 sequence is 11 residues long. CDR1 is LGHNA, CDR2 YNFKEQ, per germline. The CDR3 region is CASSHQETQYF. CDR3 bases: TGTGCCAGCAGCCATCAAGAGACCCAGTACTTC.

V and J are TRBV5-4 and TRBJ2-1, with D maybe TRBD1 (6 bases). This CDR3 spans 14 amino acids. Germline loops: CDR1 SGHNT, CDR2 YYREEE (reference sequence). V lost 6 bases and J lost 9, with 19 bases in between. CDR3 DNA sequence: TGTGCCAGCACTATACAGGGTTACGAGAGTGAGCAGTTCTTC. Its translation is CASTIQGYESEQFF.

The chain uses TRBV5-4 and TRBJ2-3; D is unclear. The CDR3 runs to 12 residues. V gave up 4 bases and J gave up 1 base, with 4 bases separating them. CDR1 and CDR2 from the germline V gene are SGHNT and YYREEE (reference sequence). CDR3 DNA: TGTGCCAGCAGCGGTCGCACAGATACGCAGTATTTT. Translation: CASSGRTDTQYF.

V and J are TRBV15 and TRBJ2-7, with D possibly called TRBD1 or TRBD2 (6 bases each). With 4 bases removed from V and 4 bases from J, the gap between germline ends came to 14 bases. Germline lookup yields CDR1 LNHNV and CDR2 YYDKDF (reference sequence). The CDR3 sequence is 14 residues long. The CDR3 DNA follows: TGTGCCACCAGCATCGGGGGCTCGGCGTACGAGCAGTACTTC. Translated: CATSIGGSAYEQYF.

CDR3 amino acids: CASSPIGTLQETQYF. The CDR3 DNA reads as TGCGCCAGCAGCCCGATTGGGACACTCCAAGAGACCCAGTACTTC. The genes are TRBV4-1 and TRBJ2-5; tentative D call: TRBD1 (6 bases). The ends were cut back, 4 bases at V and 1 base at J, with 13 bases in the middle. This CDR3 is built from 15 residues. Germline lookup yields CDR1 MGHRA and CDR2 YSYEKL.

The J gene is TRBJ2-7, the V gene TRBV4-2; maybe TRBD2 (7 bases). The CDR3 has 16 residues. Germline loops: CDR1 LGHNA, CDR2 YNFKEQ. V was clipped by 0 bases and J by 2 bases, with 14 bases between them. The DNA of the CDR3 is TGTGCCAGCAGCCAAGAAAGGGGGGGCCAAACCTACGAGCAGTACTTC. Translated, it gives CASSQERGGQTYEQYF.

This clone has more than one count but fewer than ten. The V gene is TRBV28, the J gene TRBJ2-7, with D perhaps TRBD1 (6 bases). The V gene's germline CDR1 is MDHEN and CDR2 SYDVKM. V lost 3 bases and J lost 3, with 9 bases in between. The CDR3 extends over 13 amino acids. The CDR3 sequence is CASSFQGGYEQYF. In DNA form, the CDR3 reads TGTGCCAGCAGTTTTCAAGGGGGCTACGAGCAGTACTTC.

The CDR3 region is CASSKITWAETQYF. The CDR3 DNA reads as TGTGCCAGCAGCAAAATAACCTGGGCAGAGACCCAGTACTTC. V and J are TRBV5-4 and TRBJ2-5, with D uncertain. Germline CDR1 is SGHNT and CDR2 is YYREEE (reference sequence). The CDR3 runs 14 residues. V lost 4 bases and J 4 bases, leaving 14 bases between the germline ends.

This chain's CDR3 is CASSLKGGAGSTEAFF. DNA for the CDR3: TGTGCCAGCAGCTTAAAAGGGGGCGCGGGAAGCACTGAAGCTTTCTTT. The chain uses TRBV7-3 and TRBJ1-1, with 7 bases identical to TRBD1. V shed 1 base, J shed 4 bases, and the junction held 9 bases outside the gene matches. Germline V lookup: CDR1 SGHTA, CDR2 FQGTGA. The CDR3 runs to 16 residues.

The sample holds a few counts of this clone. The gene calls are TRBV7-9 and TRBJ2-4; 9 bases align to TRBD1. Germline CDR1 is SEHNR and CDR2 is FQNEAQ (reference sequence). The junction had 0 bases not matched to a gene; V was cut back by 1 base and J by 5 bases. The CDR3 runs 14 residues. The CDR3 region has the DNA TGTGCCAGCAGCTTAGGGACAGGGGAAAACATTCAGTACTTC. Translated, it gives CASSLGTGENIQYF.

The chain combines TRBV2 with TRBJ2-5; no clear D gene. The V end was cut by 4 bases, the J end by 9 bases, with 18 bases between. Germline V lookup: CDR1 SNHLY, CDR2 FYNNEI. The CDR3 spans 14 residues. The CDR3 loop reads CASSVSSQTLAQYF. CDR3 sequence (DNA): TGTGCCAGCAGTGTTAGCAGCCAGACCCTGGCCCAGTACTTC.

This clone occurred once. The chain combines TRBV6-6 with TRBJ1-1, with TRBD1 matching 8 bases. V shed 0 bases and J 1 base; nucleotides not matched to a gene: 1. From germline, CDR1 is MNHNY and CDR2 SVGAGI (reference sequence). The CDR3 spans 15 residues. In DNA, the CDR3 is TGTGCCAGCAGTTACTCTGGACAGGGGAACACTGAAGCTTTCTTT. As protein: CASSYSGQGNTEAFF.

V and J are TRBV11-3 and TRBJ1-2; the D gene is possibly TRBD1 (6 bases). CDR3 length equals 17 residues. V lost 5 bases and J lost 4, with 23 bases in between. The germline gives CDR1 SGHNT, CDR2 YENEEA. CDR3 nucleotides: TGTGCCAGCAGCCGACAGGCCCATCTCGGAAAGACCTATGGCTACACCTTC. This codes for CASSRQAHLGKTYGYTF.

This chain joins TRBV7-8 and TRBJ2-7; D might be TRBD1 (6 bases). Germline-derived CDR1 and CDR2 are SGHVS and FQNEAQ. V gave up 3 bases and J gave up 3 bases, with 15 bases separating them. CDR3 length: 15 amino acids. CDR3 coding DNA: TGTGCCAGCAGCTTTGGGACATTGGGAGTCTACGAGCAGTACTTC. This gives the protein CASSFGTLGVYEQYF. Complete variable domain (other parts from reference TRBV7-8 and TRBJ2-7): GAGVSQSPRYKVAKRGQDVALRCDPISGHVSLFWYQQALGQGPEFLTYFQNEAQLDKSGLPSDRFFAERPEGSVSTLKIQRTQQEDSAVYLCASSFGTLGVYEQYFGPGTRLTVT.